The clone carrying this TCR beta chain turned up a few times. The data derive from a study of patients and donors after allogeneic stem cell transplantation. Each CDR3 protein gets one entry after TCRdb re-called the RT-PCR reads with MiXCR. The sample contains fewer than 500,000 distinct CDR3 sequences, 16% of which appear only once. The CDR3 consists of 12 residues. V was pared by 6 bases and J by 3 bases, with 9 bases between. Germline values: CDR1 DFQATT, CDR2 SNEGSKA (reference sequence). Source material: blood, either unsorted or a sorted T cell fraction (not recorded which). V usage is TRBV20-1 and J usage is TRBJ2-1; D unclear. The source of this sequence is a human donor who was either an allogeneic HSCT recipient or a stem cell or donor lymphocyte infusion donor (not recorded which). It is not recorded whose cells these are; they may come from a transplant donor. CDR3 coding DNA: TGCAGTGCGGCCTTAGACTACAATGAGCAGTTCTTC. Translated, it gives CSAALDYNEQFF.